This is a list of T cell receptor beta chains from one sample in a study of blood T cell repertoires in COVID-19. Only in-frame clones appear in the TCRdb table, and some are missing; sequencing was by immunoSEQ multiplex PCR. The sample holds hundreds of thousands of clones, just over 85% seen once. What was sequenced was peripheral blood. The receptors originated from a woman between 25 and 40 years old with active or convalescent COVID-19. Each CDR3 is given with its conserved first and last residue. The D gene is left open where the match is weak. Expanded clones get a size class; other rows say once, few or many, or leave the size out.

clone size	V gene	D gene	CDR3 length	J gene	CDR3 DNA	CDR3 protein
.	TRBV29-1	TRBD2	14	TRBJ2-7	TGCAGCGTTGTGGCGGGAGGTAGCTCCTACGAGCAGTACTTC	CSVVAGGSSYEQYF
.	TRBV27	TRBD1	20	TRBJ1-4	TGTGCCAGCAGCTCCGCGGACAGGGGTGAATTTTTGACGCAAAATGAAAAACTGTTTTTT	CASSSADRGEFLTQNEKLFF
once	TRBV5-5	TRBD1	15	TRBJ1-1	TGTGCCAGCAGCCCGGACAGGGGTAGGAACACTGAAGCTTTCTTT	CASSPDRGRNTEAFF
.	TRBV5-1	TRBD2	15	TRBJ2-3	TGCGCCAGCAGCCGCCCTGGGGGGGACACAGATACGCAGTATTTT	CASSRPGGDTDTQYF
.	TRBV5-1	.	14	TRBJ1-1	TGCGCCAGCAGCTTGGGCCAGTCAAACACTGAAGCTTTCTTT	CASSLGQSNTEAFF
.	TRBV29-1	.	12	TRBJ2-2	TGCAGCGTTGAAGTCTACACCGGGGAGCTGTTTTTT	CSVEVYTGELFF
.	TRBV24-1	.	14	TRBJ2-3	TGTGCCACCAGTGACCCGGGACTCACAGATACGCAGTATTTT	CATSDPGLTDTQYF
.	TRBV7-6	TRBD2	16	TRBJ2-5	TGTGCCAGCAGCCCCACCCTTAGCGGGGCCGGGGAGACCCAGTACTTC	CASSPTLSGAGETQYF
.	TRBV5-1	.	15	TRBJ2-4	TGCGCCAGCAGCTTGGGCGGAATAGCCAAAAACATTCAGTACTTC	CASSLGGIAKNIQYF
.	TRBV7-2	TRBD1	14	TRBJ1-4	TGTGCCAGCAGCACAAGGGGGCCGTATGAAAAACTGTTTTTT	CASSTRGPYEKLFF
.	TRBV6-1	TRBD2	16	TRBJ2-5	TGTGCCAGCAGTGAAGGTGTAGCGGGGGGGCAAGAGACCCAGTACTTC	CASSEGVAGGQETQYF
.	TRBV18	.	14	TRBJ1-1	TGTGCCAGCTCCCCCCCCCTGGGACTCACTGAAGCTTTCTTT	CASSPPLGLTEAFF
.	TRBV4-1	TRBD1	13	TRBJ1-5	TGCGCCAGCAGCGGACAGGGGAATCAGCCCCAGCATTTT	CASSGQGNQPQHF
.	TRBV18	TRBD1	16	TRBJ2-2	TGTGCCAGCTCACCCTTGGACAGGGGGCTTACCGGGGAGCTGTTTTTT	CASSPLDRGLTGELFF
.	TRBV27	.	11	TRBJ2-7	TGTGCCAGCAGGACTTCGTACGAGCAGTACTTC	CASRTSYEQYF
.	TRBV27	.	16	TRBJ2-7	TGTGCCAGCAGACATATTACAGGGGGGGGTTCCTACGAGCAGTACTTC	CASRHITGGGSYEQYF
.	TRBV7-2	TRBD2	14	TRBJ2-5	TGTGCCAGCAGCTTTAGCGGGGGAGGTGAGACCCAGTACTTC	CASSFSGGGETQYF
.	TRBV19	.	15	TRBJ1-2	TGTGCCAGTACCGGCCAGGACAGTCCTAACTATGGCTACACCTTC	CASTGQDSPNYGYTF
.	TRBV27	TRBD2	16	TRBJ2-1	TGTGCCAGCAGTGGCCTGGGACTAGCGGCGTACAATGAGCAGTTCTTC	CASSGLGLAAYNEQFF
.	TRBV6-2/TRBV6-3	TRBD2	17	TRBJ2-4	TGTGCCAGCAGTCAACTGAAGCGGGAGATAGCCAAAAACATTCAGTACTTC	CASSQLKREIAKNIQYF
.	TRBV3-1/TRBV3-2	TRBD2	17	TRBJ2-7	TGTGCCAGCAGCCCGTCGGGACTAGCGGGGGGCGCCTACGAGCAGTACTTC	CASSPSGLAGGAYEQYF
.	TRBV19	TRBD1	16	TRBJ1-1	TGTGCCAGTAGTATGTTAGCGGGACAGGGTATCGCTGAAGCTTTCTTT	CASSMLAGQGIAEAFF
.	TRBV3-1/TRBV3-2	.	12	TRBJ1-2	TGTGCCAGCAGCCCCAATAACTATGGCTACACCTTC	CASSPNNYGYTF
.	TRBV29-1	.	13	TRBJ2-1	TGCAGCGCTGTCGGGATTACCTACAATGAGCAGTTCTTC	CSAVGITYNEQFF
.	TRBV6-6	.	15	TRBJ2-7	TGTGCCAGCAGTTACACTGCGACAGGCCCCGTCGAGCAGTACTTC	CASSYTATGPVEQYF